The clone carrying this T cell receptor beta chain has ten or more counts. Its antigen is currently unknown. The source of the sample is a study of response to subunit inactivated influenza vaccine. Points from the study as a whole: It was suggested by the authors that few new T cells are recruited by each seasonal influenza vaccination.

TCRdb processed the RT-PCR reads anew with MiXCR; each CDR3 protein has one entry. This sample carries 530,000 or so distinct CDR3 sequences, roughly 12% of them seen once, and the ten largest clones take roughly a tenth. Trimming removed 5 bases at V and 1 base at J, with 11 bases between. The V gene's germline CDR1 is KGHSH and CDR2 LQKENI. This CDR3 is built from 14 residues. The chain joins TRBV18 to TRBJ1-1; no clear D. The sequencing here drew on PBMCs from blood, taken on the day of vaccination. The receptor's source is a man aged 50-59 years who received an inactivated influenza vaccine. CDR3 bases: TGTGCCAGCTCAGCTCAAAATCGGAACACTGAAGCTTTCTTT. This encodes CASSAQNRNTEAFF.